This is a list of T cell receptor beta chains from one sample in a study of T cell responses to AZD1222 COVID-19 vaccine. TCRdb's table, derived via immunoSEQ multiplex PCR, lists solely in-frame clones and lacks some. The sample consists of 150,000 to 200,000 clones, 90% of them appearing once. This specimen consisted of peripheral blood, obtained on day 0 of AZD1222 vaccination. Source of these receptors: an adult in good health. Both conserved end residues are part of each CDR3. The D gene is left open where the match is weak. Size is omitted from some rows. Given values are once, few, many or a class for expanded clones.

abundance,len,j_gene,d_gene,v_gene,CDR3aa,CDR3nt
-,16,TRBJ2-3,TRBD2,TRBV10-3,CAISESTLRGRHTQYF,TGTGCCATCAGTGAGTCGACTCTGCGGGGGAGGCATACGCAGTATTTT
-,12,TRBJ1-6,-,TRBV30,CAWRRTEGPLHF,TGTGCCTGGAGGAGGACGGAGGGACCCCTCCACTTT
once,14,TRBJ2-1,TRBD1,TRBV30,CASTTRDRRNEQFF,TGTGCCTCCACGACCCGGGACAGGCGCAATGAGCAGTTCTTC
-,15,TRBJ2-1,-,TRBV3-1/TRBV3-2,CASSQAALGVHEQFF,TGTGCCAGCAGCCAAGCCGCCCTGGGGGTCCATGAGCAGTTCTTC
-,14,TRBJ2-7,TRBD2,TRBV5-4,CASSFMTAGREQYF,TGTGCCAGCAGCTTTATGACAGCGGGAAGGGAGCAGTACTTC
-,14,TRBJ2-1,-,TRBV28,CASSPGPRGDEQFF,TGTGCCAGCAGTCCGGGACCCAGGGGCGATGAGCAGTTCTTC
-,18,TRBJ2-2,-,TRBV9,CASSVGNPGLSNTGELFF,TGTGCCAGCAGCGTAGGAAACCCGGGACTTTCCAACACCGGGGAGCTGTTTTTT
-,13,TRBJ1-2,TRBD1,TRBV19,CATPSTGPYGYTF,TGTGCCACCCCCTCGACAGGGCCCTATGGCTACACCTTC
-,13,TRBJ2-1,TRBD2,TRBV30,CAWKSGESGEQFF,TGTGCCTGGAAAAGCGGGGAGTCAGGTGAGCAGTTCTTC
-,16,TRBJ1-2,-,TRBV27,CASVALGSGESYGYTF,TGTGCCAGCGTGGCATTGGGGTCGGGGGAAAGCTATGGCTACACCTTC
-,15,TRBJ1-2,TRBD1,TRBV5-1,CASSSSGGSLYGYTF,TGCGCCAGCAGCTCTTCAGGGGGATCGCTTTATGGCTACACCTTC
few,15,TRBJ2-7,TRBD1,TRBV2,CASSAPGGASYEQYF,TGTGCCAGCAGCGCCCCAGGGGGCGCCTCCTACGAGCAGTACTTC
-,15,TRBJ1-5,-,TRBV28,CASSSPVTVGQPQHF,TGTGCCAGCAGCTCCCCCGTGACAGTGGGGCAGCCCCAGCATTTT
-,16,TRBJ1-2,TRBD1,TRBV6-6,CASSYTQGGANYGYTF,TGTGCCAGCAGTTACACCCAGGGGGGAGCTAACTATGGCTACACCTTC
-,15,TRBJ2-5,TRBD1,TRBV11-3,CASSAGQGTQETQYF,TGTGCCAGCAGCGCGGGACAGGGGACCCAAGAGACCCAGTACTTC
-,12,TRBJ1-4,-,TRBV12-3/TRBV12-4,CASTTQVEKLFF,TGTGCCAGCACCACCCAGGTGGAAAAACTGTTTTTT
-,15,TRBJ2-1,TRBD1,TRBV6-5,CASKRDRDRINEQFF,TGTGCCAGCAAGCGGGACAGGGATAGAATCAATGAGCAGTTCTTC
-,12,TRBJ2-7,-,TRBV3-1/TRBV3-2,CASSPPAYEQYF,TGTGCCAGCAGCCCTCCCGCATACGAGCAGTACTTC
-,15,TRBJ2-7,TRBD1,TRBV7-2,CASSFGGQGLYEQYF,TGTGCCAGCAGCTTCGGGGGACAGGGGCTTTACGAGCAGTACTTC
few,14,TRBJ1-2,-,TRBV3-1/TRBV3-2,CASSQDGQGGGYTF,TGTGCCAGCAGCCAAGATGGGCAGGGCGGCGGCTACACCTTC
-,13,TRBJ1-2,-,TRBV30,CAWRASGGPGYTF,TGTGCCTGGAGGGCCTCCGGAGGCCCTGGCTACACCTTC
few,11,TRBJ2-7,-,TRBV6-2/TRBV6-3,CASSYYYEQYF,TGTGCCAGCAGTTACTACTACGAGCAGTACTTC
-,16,TRBJ1-1,TRBD1,TRBV9,CASSYNSGTGVAEAFF,TGTGCCAGCAGCTATAACTCCGGGACAGGGGTCGCTGAAGCTTTCTTT
once,12,TRBJ1-2,-,TRBV6-5,CASSPTAYGYTF,TGTGCCAGCAGTCCGACAGCCTATGGCTACACCTTC
-,14,TRBJ1-6,-,TRBV7-9,CASSPVQRNSPLHF,TGTGCCAGCAGCCCCGTGCAGCGTAATTCACCCCTCCACTTT
-,14,TRBJ1-2,TRBD1,TRBV5-1,CASSLAGRGQGYTF,TGCGCCAGCAGCTTGGCCGGCAGGGGGCAAGGCTACACCTTC
few,16,TRBJ2-2,TRBD1,TRBV11-3,CASSLWQGANTGELFF,TGTGCCAGCAGCTTATGGCAGGGGGCGAACACCGGGGAGCTGTTTTTT
few,14,TRBJ2-7,TRBD1,TRBV7-9,CASTPGQGPPEQYF,TGTGCCAGCACCCCGGGACAGGGGCCTCCCGAGCAGTACTTC
-,14,TRBJ1-1,-,TRBV24-1,CATSGQAPNTEAFF,TGTGCCACCAGTGGACAGGCGCCGAACACTGAAGCTTTCTTT
-,16,TRBJ1-1,TRBD1,TRBV7-6,CASSRGTGLEHTEAFF,TGTGCCAGCAGCCGAGGGACAGGTCTAGAACACACTGAAGCTTTCTTT
-,16,TRBJ1-3,-,TRBV5-1,CASSPQDTSTGNTIYF,TGCGCCAGCAGCCCACAAGACACCTCCACTGGAAACACCATATATTTT
once,16,TRBJ2-2,-,TRBV7-2,CASSPRVTGNTGELFF,TGTGCCAGCAGCCCCCGAGTGACTGGGAACACCGGGGAGCTGTTTTTT
-,15,TRBJ2-1,-,TRBV6-4,CASSDQGGSYNEQFF,TGTGCCAGCAGTGACCAGGGGGGCTCCTACAATGAGCAGTTCTTC